These 25 T cell receptor beta chains were all obtained from the same sample, sequenced in a study of cytomegalovirus exposure and HLA in healthy donors. The table came from immunoSEQ multiplex PCR; TCRdb's copy has only in-frame clones and leaves some out. The profile covers about 140,000 clones, with approximately 84% appearing a single time and almost 1.5% taken by the ten largest. The sample taken for sequencing was PBMCs. The receptors derive from a woman in her 30s in good health and CMV-seronegative.

This chain joins TRBV30 and TRBJ1-2; TRBD1 agrees at 7 bases. Trimming removed 1 base from V and 4 bases from J; junction bases left unmatched: 3. Germline V gives CDR1 GTSNPN, CDR2 SVGIG (reference sequence). This CDR3 is built from 13 residues. The CDR3 reads CAWSAGTAYGYTF. CDR3 sequence (DNA): TGTGCCTGGAGTGCCGGGACAGCCTATGGCTACACCTTC.

This clone came up once. The chain carries TRBV23-1 and TRBJ2-7; D gene ambiguous. TRBV23-1 is an ORF, and what it does is uncertain. V dropped 0 bases and J dropped 7 bases, with 19 bases sitting between them. The CDR3 is made up of 16 amino acids. The CDR3 nucleotides are TGCGCCAGCAGTCAATCGCGTCAGTTGGGCCAGAAAGAGCAGTACTTC. Translated, it gives CASSQSRQLGQKEQYF.

V is TRBV15 and J is TRBJ1-1, with a tentative D call TRBD1 (5 bases). The CDR3 length is 15 residues. V lost 1 base and J 10 bases, leaving 19 bases between the germline ends. The V gene's germline CDR1 is LNHNV and CDR2 YYDKDF (reference sequence). For the CDR3, the DNA is TGTGCCACCAGCAGAGTCCGAGTAGGGGAGGTAGGAGCTTTCTTT. It translates to CATSRVRVGEVGAFF.

The chain joins TRBV4-3 to TRBJ1-4; 10 bases agree with TRBD1. The CDR3 is made up of 17 amino acids. Germline CDR1 LGHNA, CDR2 YSLEER. Trimming took 0 bases from V and 8 from J; bases not matched to a gene: 9. CDR3 sequence: CASSQDSIGTGVEKLFF. The CDR3 DNA reads as TGCGCCAGCAGCCAAGATTCGATAGGGACAGGGGTCGAAAAACTGTTTTTT.

This chain connects TRBV9 to TRBJ2-6, with TRBD1 matching over 12 bases. After removal of 5 bases from V and 4 bases from J, the junction contained 4 bases not matched to a gene. This CDR3 region has 16 residues. Germline CDR1 SGDLS, CDR2 YYNGEE. The CDR3 DNA reads TGTGCCAGCAGGGGACAGGGGGCGGCAGGGGCCAACGTCCTGACTTTC. This gives the protein CASRGQGAAGANVLTF.

The chain joins TRBV7-8 to TRBJ2-7, with D unresolved. The CDR3 extends over 14 amino acids. Germline V gene data show CDR1 as SGHVS and CDR2 as FQNEAQ. The V end was cut by 3 bases, the J end by 0 bases, with 9 bases between. The CDR3 is CASSLGKSSYEQYF. CDR3 DNA: TGTGCCAGCAGCTTGGGCAAGAGCTCCTACGAGCAGTACTTC.

In DNA, the CDR3 is TGTGCCAGCAGCTTGGTGCCAGGGGTAACCTACGAGCAGTACTTC. This encodes CASSLVPGVTYEQYF. This chain links TRBV5-6 with TRBJ2-7, with a tentative D call TRBD1 (6 bases). CDR1 and CDR2 from the germline V gene are SGHDT and YYEEEE. The CDR3 extends over 15 amino acids. Between the trimmed V and J ends, which lost 0 bases and 2 bases, there was a span of 12 bases.

This clone came up once. The J gene is TRBJ2-3, the V gene TRBV5-5; 9 positions agree with TRBD2. Trimming took 0 bases from V and 3 from J; bases not matched to a gene: 5. This CDR3 has 16 amino acids. CDR1 SGHKS and CDR2 YYEKEE come from the germline V gene (reference sequence). The CDR3 DNA sequence: TGTGCCAGCAGCTTGGGGCGGGGGGGCTTAACAGATACGCAGTATTTT. Translating gives CASSLGRGGLTDTQYF.

V gene TRBV5-6 combines with J gene TRBJ1-1; D unclear. The CDR3 runs to 14 residues. With 4 bases removed from V and 4 bases from J, the gap between germline ends came to 14 bases. Germline CDR1 reads SGHDT; CDR2 reads YYEEEE. The CDR3 nucleotides are TGTGCCAGCAGCCCTCGGTGGTGGGCCACTGAAGCTTTCTTT. Translation gives CASSPRWWATEAFF.

A few counts support this clone. The chain couples TRBV6-6 to TRBJ2-2; 8 bases align to TRBD2. Germline V lookup: CDR1 MNHNY, CDR2 SVGAGI (reference sequence). Germline trimming cut 8 bases from V and 5 bases from J; bases unmatched to any gene: 7. The CDR3 has 14 amino acids. The CDR3 coding sequence is TGTGCCAGCCACGGGGGGGCCGATACCGGGGAGCTGTTTTTT. Residues: CASHGGADTGELFF.

The rearrangement joins TRBV6-1 to TRBJ2-5, with 11 bases lining up with TRBD2. Unmatched junction bases numbered 9, after V lost 8 bases and J lost 4 bases. Germline V gene sequence: CDR1 MNHNS, CDR2 SASEGT. This CDR3 has 15 residues. Here the CDR3 DNA reads TGTGCCAGCGGGACTAGCGGAGTACCCGGAGAGACCCAGTACTTC. It is translated as CASGTSGVPGETQYF.

The chain carries TRBV18 and TRBJ1-1; the match to TRBD1 covers 7 bases. V lost 4 bases to trimming and J lost 5 bases; unmatched junction nucleotides: 13. This CDR3 comprises 16 residues. The germline V gene encodes CDR1 KGHSH and CDR2 LQKENI. CDR3 residues: CASSLTTGSPGTEAFF. CDR3 in DNA: TGTGCCAGCTCACTAACGACAGGGTCTCCTGGGACTGAAGCTTTCTTT. The whole variable domain, remainder taken from reference TRBV18 and TRBJ1-1, is NAGVMQNPRHLVRRRGQEARLRCSPMKGHSHVYWYRQLPEEGLKFMVYLQKENIIDESGMPKERFSAEFPKEGPSILRIQQVVRGDSAAYFCASSLTTGSPGTEAFFGQGTRLTVV.

This clone was counted between two and nine times. This rearrangement joins TRBV29-1 to TRBJ2-1, with 11 bases that match TRBD2. The CDR3 sequence is 17 residues long. The germline gives CDR1 SQVTM, CDR2 ANQGSEA. The J segment lost 5 bases and the V segment lost 5 bases, leaving 14 bases of the junction unmatched. In DNA, the CDR3 is TGCAGCGTTCTATCCTTAGCGGGGGGGGATTCCCACAATGAGCAGTTCTTC. Amino acids: CSVLSLAGGDSHNEQFF.

This chain links TRBV2 with TRBJ1-1; 11 bases fit TRBD1. V was clipped by 0 bases and J by 4 bases; unmatched bases: 1. Germline CDR1 and CDR2: SNHLY and FYNNEI. The CDR3 spans 15 residues. CDR3 residues: CASSEAGTGGTEAFF. The CDR3 DNA reads as TGTGCCAGCAGTGAAGCCGGGACAGGGGGCACTGAAGCTTTCTTT.

The chain carries TRBV21-1 and TRBJ1-2; TRBD1, the table's D call, was not compared with the DNA. TRBV21-1 is a pseudogene segment. CDR3 length: 15 residues. The chain's CDR3 is CASSLHPTGDYGYTF. The DNA for the CDR3 is TGTGCCAGCAGCCTCCACCCTACAGGGGATTATGGCTACACCTTC.

This rearrangement joins TRBV2 to TRBJ2-2, with D maybe TRBD1 (6 bases). This CDR3 spans 15 amino acids. CDR1 SNHLY and CDR2 FYNNEI come from the germline V gene. Trimming left V 4 bases short and J 0 bases short, with 9 bases between. The CDR3 here is CASSGQAANTGELFF. The CDR3 DNA reads as TGTGCCAGCAGTGGACAGGCGGCGAACACCGGGGAGCTGTTTTTT.

The chain recombines TRBV11-3 with TRBJ2-3, with D possibly matching TRBD2 (5 bases). Germline V CDR1 and CDR2: SGHNT, YENEEA. Trimming removed 3 bases at V and 3 bases at J, with 10 bases between. This CDR3 region has 14 residues. The DNA for the CDR3 is TGTGCCAGCAGCTTTGGCGGGCCAACAGATACGCAGTATTTT. Translating it yields CASSFGGPTDTQYF.

The chain links TRBV19 to TRBJ1-2, with D uncertain. Trimming pared 3 bases from V and 4 bases from J, leaving 6 bases between. Looked up from germline, CDR1 is LNHDA and CDR2 is SQIVND (reference sequence). This CDR3 region has 12 residues. CDR3 residues: CASSIASYGYTF. In nucleotides, the CDR3 is TGTGCCAGTAGTATCGCGTCCTATGGCTACACCTTC. The full variable domain, rest sourced from reference TRBV19 and TRBJ1-2, is DGGITQSPKYLFRKEGQNVTLSCEQNLNHDAMYWYRQDPGQGLRLIYYSQIVNDFQKGDIAEGYSVSREKKESFPLTVTSAQKNPTAFYLCASSIASYGYTFGSGTRLTVV.

V usage is TRBV7-9 and J usage is TRBJ2-3; maybe TRBD2 (5 bases). The CDR3 has 16 residues. Looked up from germline, CDR1 is SEHNR and CDR2 is FQNEAQ (reference sequence). Trimming left V 0 bases short and J 2 bases short, with 12 bases between. The CDR3 nucleotides read TGTGCCAGCAGCTTAGCGAGGGCAGGTAACACAGATACGCAGTATTTT. As protein: CASSLARAGNTDTQYF.

This clone showed up just a few times. The chain recombines TRBV2 with TRBJ2-5; D is uncertain. Germline loops: CDR1 SNHLY, CDR2 FYNNEI. V shed 4 bases and J shed 5 bases, with 8 bases lying between them. The CDR3 is 12 amino acids. The CDR3 nucleotides are TGTGCCAGCAGTGGATACGGTGAGACCCAGTACTTC. Amino acids: CASSGYGETQYF.

This rearrangement joins TRBV7-9 to TRBJ2-1, with TRBD2 identical over 11 bases. The CDR3 has 15 residues. The junction had 6 bases not matched to a gene; V was cut back by 5 bases and J by 6 bases. Germline V gene data show CDR1 as SEHNR and CDR2 as FQNEAQ (reference sequence). This CDR3 reads CASSPPSGGTNEQFF. The DNA of the CDR3 is TGTGCCAGCAGCCCCCCTAGCGGGGGGACCAATGAGCAGTTCTTC.

This sequence joins TRBV7-8 and TRBJ2-2; D possibly corresponds to TRBD1 (5 bases). CDR1 is SGHVS, CDR2 FQNEAQ, per germline. Trimming cost V 0 bases and J 2 bases, with 7 bases left between them. The CDR3 is made up of 15 amino acids. The CDR3: CASSLAGPNTGELFF. CDR3 DNA: TGTGCCAGCAGCTTAGCGGGGCCCAACACCGGGGAGCTGTTTTTT.

This clone was picked up one time. The CDR3 loop reads CASSHQLAGGETQYF. CDR3 DNA sequence: TGTGCCAGCAGCCACCAACTAGCGGGGGGGGAGACGCAGTATTTT. J is TRBJ2-3 and V is TRBV7-2, with 13 bases lining up with TRBD2. The CDR3 has 15 amino acids. The germline V gene has CDR1 SGHTA and CDR2 FQGNSA. V lost 5 bases, J lost 9 bases, and 8 bases stayed unmatched.

This rearrangement joins TRBV18 to TRBJ1-2; unclear D gene. The V end lost 3 bases, the J end lost 0 bases, and 11 bases lay between the germline ends. Per germline, CDR1 KGHSH and CDR2 LQKENI. This CDR3 region has 15 residues. The CDR3 sequence: CASSPSTQANYGYTF. The CDR3, as DNA: TGTGCCAGCTCACCCTCGACACAAGCTAACTATGGCTACACCTTC.

The V call is TRBV19, the J call TRBJ2-7; 8 bases match TRBD2. Germline V gives CDR1 LNHDA, CDR2 SQIVND (reference sequence). The CDR3 runs to 15 residues. V trimming: 6 bases; J trimming: 6 bases; junction bases outside the gene matches: 13. The DNA of the CDR3 is TGTGCCAGTAGCAATTCCGGGACTAGTTCGTCCGAGCAGTACTTC. This codes for CASSNSGTSSSEQYF.